This TCR beta chain appears in the sequencing data of a study of shared clonotypes between healthy human individuals. V was shortened by 4 bases and J by 5 bases, with 10 bases between the two germline ends. CDR1 and CDR2 (germline): SGHRS, YFSETQ. This CDR3 spans 13 amino acids. About this clone itself: Other DNA sequences in this sample translate to the same CDR3.

Each replicate PCR on the sorted subsets used about 220 ng DNA (around 30,000 T cell genomes). Only in-frame clones appear in the TCRdb table, and some are missing; sequencing was by immunoSEQ multiplex PCR. The sample lists hundreds of thousands of clones, about 74% occurring once. Splitting the CD4+ cells yielded a CD45RA+ naive subset and a CD45RA-negative memory subset. Source material: memory CD4+ T cells sorted from blood. Indicated subset: CD45RA-negative fraction. The TCR originated in a young man in good health. This chain connects TRBV5-1 to TRBJ2-1; D is possibly TRBD1 (6 bases). The CDR3 loop reads CASSPGQNNEQFF. The DNA for the CDR3 is TGCGCCAGCAGCCCCGGACAGAACAATGAGCAGTTCTTC.